The sequence of this T cell receptor (beta chain) was determined in a study of blood T cell repertoires in COVID-19. Study-wide background: There were acute and convalescent COVID-19 samples, and they came from the United States, Italy and Spain. In each case, the material was cDNA or gDNA derived from T cells, B-cell-depleted T cells, or PBMCs.

In the original processing: Quantification of nucleated cells was approximated via reference gene primer amplification. Profiling relied on immunoSEQ multiplex PCR, and the TCRdb table lists in-frame clones only, not all of them. That table furnishes V, J and clone size, whereas the DNA furnished D and trimming. The table has about 230,000 clones, about nine tenths seen once. V shed 4 bases and J 6 bases; nucleotides not matched to a gene: 6. The CDR3 has 14 residues. Germline lookup yields CDR1 LNHDA and CDR2 SQIVND (reference sequence). This sequence was found in a woman aged 55-70 years with acute or convalescent COVID-19. Sample: peripheral blood. V usage is TRBV19 and J usage is TRBJ2-7; 10 nucleotides align to TRBD2. CDR3 residues: CASSRTSGRSEQYF. CDR3 nucleotide sequence: TGTGCCAGTAGTAGGACTAGCGGCCGTTCCGAGCAGTACTTC.